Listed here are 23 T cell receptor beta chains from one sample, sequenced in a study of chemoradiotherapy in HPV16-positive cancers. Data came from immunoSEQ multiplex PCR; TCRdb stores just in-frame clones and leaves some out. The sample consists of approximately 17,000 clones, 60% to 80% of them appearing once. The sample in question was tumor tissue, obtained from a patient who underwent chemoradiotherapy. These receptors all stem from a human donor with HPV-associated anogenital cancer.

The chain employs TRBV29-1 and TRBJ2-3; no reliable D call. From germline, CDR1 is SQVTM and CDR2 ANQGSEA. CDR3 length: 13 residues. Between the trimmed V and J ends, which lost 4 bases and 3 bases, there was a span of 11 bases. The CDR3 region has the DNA TGCAGCGTTGGCCAAAGGGTGACAGATACGCAGTATTTT. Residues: CSVGQRVTDTQYF.

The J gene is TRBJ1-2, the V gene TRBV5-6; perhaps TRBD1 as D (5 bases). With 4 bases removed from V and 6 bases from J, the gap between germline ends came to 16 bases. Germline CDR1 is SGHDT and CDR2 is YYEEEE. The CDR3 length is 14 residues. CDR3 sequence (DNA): TGTGCCAGCAGCCCCAGGGCAGGGTATAATGGCTACACCTTC. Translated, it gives CASSPRAGYNGYTF.

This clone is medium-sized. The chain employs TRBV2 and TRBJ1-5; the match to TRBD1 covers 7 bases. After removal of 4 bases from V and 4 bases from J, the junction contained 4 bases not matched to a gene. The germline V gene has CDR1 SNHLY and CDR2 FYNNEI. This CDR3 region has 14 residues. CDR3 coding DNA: TGTGCCAGCAGTGTCGAGACAGGGAATCAGCCCCAGCATTTT. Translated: CASSVETGNQPQHF.

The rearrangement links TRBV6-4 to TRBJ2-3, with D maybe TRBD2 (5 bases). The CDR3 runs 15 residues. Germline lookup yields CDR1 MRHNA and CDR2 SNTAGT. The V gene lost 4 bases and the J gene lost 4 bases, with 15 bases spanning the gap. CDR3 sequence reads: CASSAAMGSADTQYF. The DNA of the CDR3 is TGTGCCAGCAGTGCCGCCATGGGGAGTGCAGATACGCAGTATTTT.

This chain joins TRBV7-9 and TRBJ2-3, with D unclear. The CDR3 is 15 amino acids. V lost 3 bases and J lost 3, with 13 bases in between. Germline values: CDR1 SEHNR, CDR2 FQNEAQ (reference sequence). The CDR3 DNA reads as TGTGCCAGCAGCTTTGGGTCGAGGCTGACAGATACGCAGTATTTT. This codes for CASSFGSRLTDTQYF.

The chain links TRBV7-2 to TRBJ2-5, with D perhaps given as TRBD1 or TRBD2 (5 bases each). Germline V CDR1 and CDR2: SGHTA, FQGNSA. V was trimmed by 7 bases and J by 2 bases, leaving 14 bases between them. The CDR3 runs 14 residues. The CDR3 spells CASTYSGPQETQYF. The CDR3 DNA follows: TGTGCCAGCACCTACTCGGGACCGCAAGAGACCCAGTACTTC.

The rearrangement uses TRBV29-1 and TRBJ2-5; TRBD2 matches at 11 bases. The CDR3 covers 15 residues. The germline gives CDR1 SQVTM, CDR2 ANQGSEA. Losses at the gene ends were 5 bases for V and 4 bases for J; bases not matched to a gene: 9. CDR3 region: CSVPPGLAEPETQYF. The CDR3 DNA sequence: TGCAGCGTTCCACCGGGACTAGCGGAACCAGAGACCCAGTACTTC.

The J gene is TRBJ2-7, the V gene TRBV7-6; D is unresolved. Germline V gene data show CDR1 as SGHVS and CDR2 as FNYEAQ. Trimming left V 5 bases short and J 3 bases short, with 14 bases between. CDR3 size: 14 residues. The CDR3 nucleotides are TGTGCCAGCAGCCCGCAGGTGGTGAACTACGAGCAGTACTTC. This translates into CASSPQVVNYEQYF.

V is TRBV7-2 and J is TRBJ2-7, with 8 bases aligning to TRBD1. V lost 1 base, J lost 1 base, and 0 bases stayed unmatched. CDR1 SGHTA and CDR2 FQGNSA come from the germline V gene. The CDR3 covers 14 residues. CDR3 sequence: CASSLGTGSYEQYF. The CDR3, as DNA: TGTGCCAGCAGCTTAGGGACAGGGTCCTACGAGCAGTACTTC.

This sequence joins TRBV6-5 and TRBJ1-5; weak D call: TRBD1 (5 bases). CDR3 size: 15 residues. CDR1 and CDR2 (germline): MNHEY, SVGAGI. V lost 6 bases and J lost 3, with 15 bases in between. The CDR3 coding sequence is TGTGCCAGCAGCAGAGGGGAGTGGGCCAATCAGCCCCAGCATTTT. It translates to CASSRGEWANQPQHF.

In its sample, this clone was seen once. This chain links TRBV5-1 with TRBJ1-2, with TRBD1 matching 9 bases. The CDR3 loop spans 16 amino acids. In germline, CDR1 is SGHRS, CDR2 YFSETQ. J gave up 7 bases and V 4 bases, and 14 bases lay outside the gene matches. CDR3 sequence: CASSPLARQGDFGYTF. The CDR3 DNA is TGCGCCAGCAGCCCCCTCGCCCGACAGGGGGACTTTGGCTACACCTTC.

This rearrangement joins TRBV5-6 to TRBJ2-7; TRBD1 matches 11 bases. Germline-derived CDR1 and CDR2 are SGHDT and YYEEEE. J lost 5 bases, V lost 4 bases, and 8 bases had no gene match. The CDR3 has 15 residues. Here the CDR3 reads CASSGQDRGLHEQYF. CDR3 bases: TGTGCCAGCAGCGGGCAGGACAGGGGGCTCCACGAGCAGTACTTC.

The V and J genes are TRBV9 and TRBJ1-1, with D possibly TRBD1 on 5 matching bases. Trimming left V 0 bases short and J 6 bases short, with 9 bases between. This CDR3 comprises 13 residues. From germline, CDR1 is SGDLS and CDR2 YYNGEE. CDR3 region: CASSVGQFAEAFF. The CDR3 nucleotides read TGTGCCAGCAGCGTAGGACAGTTCGCTGAAGCTTTCTTT. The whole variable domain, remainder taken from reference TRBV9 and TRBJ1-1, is DSGVTQTPKHLITATGQRVTLRCSPRSGDLSVYWYQQSLDQGLQFLIQYYNGEERAKGNILERFSAQQFPDLHSELNLSSLELGDSALYFCASSVGQFAEAFFGQGTRLTVV.

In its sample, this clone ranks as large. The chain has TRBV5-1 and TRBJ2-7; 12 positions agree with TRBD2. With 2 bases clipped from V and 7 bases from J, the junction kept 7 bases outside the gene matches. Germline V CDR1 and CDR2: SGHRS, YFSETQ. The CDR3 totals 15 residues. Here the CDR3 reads CASSLDPGLAGEQYF. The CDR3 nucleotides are TGCGCCAGCAGCTTAGACCCCGGACTAGCGGGAGAGCAGTACTTC.

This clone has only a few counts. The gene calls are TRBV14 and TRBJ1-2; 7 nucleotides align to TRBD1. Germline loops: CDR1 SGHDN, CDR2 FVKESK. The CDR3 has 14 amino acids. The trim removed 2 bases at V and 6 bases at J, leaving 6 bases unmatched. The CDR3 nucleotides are TGTGCCAGCAGCCAAAAGGGACAGCCTAATGGCTACACCTTC. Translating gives CASSQKGQPNGYTF.

CDR3 residues: CASSRGYGGGLDEQFF. CDR3 bases: TGTGCCAGCAGCCGGGGGTACGGCGGGGGTCTGGATGAGCAGTTCTTC. This chain uses TRBV7-9 with TRBJ2-1, with 7 bases matching TRBD2. The CDR3 covers 16 residues. V was clipped by 5 bases and J by 8 bases; unmatched bases: 15. Germline CDR1 reads SEHNR; CDR2 reads FQNEAQ (reference sequence).

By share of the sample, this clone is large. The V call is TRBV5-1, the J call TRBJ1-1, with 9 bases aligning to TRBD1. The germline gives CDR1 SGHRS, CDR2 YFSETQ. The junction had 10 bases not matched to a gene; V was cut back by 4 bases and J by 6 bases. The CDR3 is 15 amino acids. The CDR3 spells CASSGSRDRVSEAFF. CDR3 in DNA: TGCGCCAGCAGCGGATCACGGGACAGGGTTTCTGAAGCTTTCTTT.

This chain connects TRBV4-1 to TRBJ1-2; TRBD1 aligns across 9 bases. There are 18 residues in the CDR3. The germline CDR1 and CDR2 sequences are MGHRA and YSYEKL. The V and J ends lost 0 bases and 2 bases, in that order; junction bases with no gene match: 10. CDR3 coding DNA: TGCGCCAGCAGCCAAGATCCGGGACAGGGCCTTTCCAACTATGGCTACACCTTC. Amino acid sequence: CASSQDPGQGLSNYGYTF.

CDR3: CASSLRLAGGPNTGELFF. Written as DNA, the CDR3 is TGTGCCAGCAGCCTTAGACTAGCGGGAGGCCCGAACACCGGGGAGCTGTTTTTT. The chain joins TRBV11-2 to TRBJ2-2; TRBD2 agrees at 13 bases. This CDR3 comprises 18 residues. V lost 5 bases, J lost 0 bases, and 6 bases stayed unmatched. In germline, CDR1 is SGHAT, CDR2 FQNNGV.

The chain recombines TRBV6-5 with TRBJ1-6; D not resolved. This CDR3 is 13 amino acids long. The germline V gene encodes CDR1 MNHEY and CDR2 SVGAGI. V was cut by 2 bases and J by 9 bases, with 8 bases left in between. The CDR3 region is CASSYARTSPLHF. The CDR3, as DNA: TGTGCCAGCAGTTACGCCAGAACTTCACCCCTCCACTTT.

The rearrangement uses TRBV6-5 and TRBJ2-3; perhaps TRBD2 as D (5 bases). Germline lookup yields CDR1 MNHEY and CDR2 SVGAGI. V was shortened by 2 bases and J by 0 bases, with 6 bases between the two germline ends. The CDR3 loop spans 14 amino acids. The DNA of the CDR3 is TGTGCCAGCAGTTACGGGGAGAGCACAGATACGCAGTATTTT. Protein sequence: CASSYGESTDTQYF.

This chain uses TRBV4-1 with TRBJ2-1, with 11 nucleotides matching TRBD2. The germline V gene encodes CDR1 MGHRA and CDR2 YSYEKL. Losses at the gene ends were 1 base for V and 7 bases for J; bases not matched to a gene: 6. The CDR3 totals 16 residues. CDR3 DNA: TGCGCCAGCAGCCAAGTGGGGGCTAGCGGGAGGAATGAGCAGTTCTTC. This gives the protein CASSQVGASGRNEQFF.

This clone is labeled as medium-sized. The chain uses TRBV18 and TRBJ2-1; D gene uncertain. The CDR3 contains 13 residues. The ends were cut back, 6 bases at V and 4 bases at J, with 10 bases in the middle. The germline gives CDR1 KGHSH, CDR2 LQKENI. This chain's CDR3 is CASSQAAYNEQFF. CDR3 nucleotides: TGTGCCAGCTCCCAGGCGGCTTACAATGAGCAGTTCTTC.